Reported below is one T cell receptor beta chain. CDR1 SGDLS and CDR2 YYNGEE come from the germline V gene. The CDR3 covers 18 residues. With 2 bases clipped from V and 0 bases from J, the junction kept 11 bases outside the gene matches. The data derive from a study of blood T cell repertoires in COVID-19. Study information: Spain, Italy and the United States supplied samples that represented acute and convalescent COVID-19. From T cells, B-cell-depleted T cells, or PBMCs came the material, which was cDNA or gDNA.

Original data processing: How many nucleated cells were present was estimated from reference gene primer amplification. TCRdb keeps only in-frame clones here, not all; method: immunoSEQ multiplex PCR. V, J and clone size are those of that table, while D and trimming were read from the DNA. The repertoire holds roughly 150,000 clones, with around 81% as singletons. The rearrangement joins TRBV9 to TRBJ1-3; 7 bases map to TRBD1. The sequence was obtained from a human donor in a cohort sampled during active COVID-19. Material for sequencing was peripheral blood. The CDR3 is CASSVNRDSIVSGNTIYF. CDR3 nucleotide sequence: TGTGCCAGCAGCGTGAACCGGGACAGCATAGTCTCTGGAAACACCATATATTTT.